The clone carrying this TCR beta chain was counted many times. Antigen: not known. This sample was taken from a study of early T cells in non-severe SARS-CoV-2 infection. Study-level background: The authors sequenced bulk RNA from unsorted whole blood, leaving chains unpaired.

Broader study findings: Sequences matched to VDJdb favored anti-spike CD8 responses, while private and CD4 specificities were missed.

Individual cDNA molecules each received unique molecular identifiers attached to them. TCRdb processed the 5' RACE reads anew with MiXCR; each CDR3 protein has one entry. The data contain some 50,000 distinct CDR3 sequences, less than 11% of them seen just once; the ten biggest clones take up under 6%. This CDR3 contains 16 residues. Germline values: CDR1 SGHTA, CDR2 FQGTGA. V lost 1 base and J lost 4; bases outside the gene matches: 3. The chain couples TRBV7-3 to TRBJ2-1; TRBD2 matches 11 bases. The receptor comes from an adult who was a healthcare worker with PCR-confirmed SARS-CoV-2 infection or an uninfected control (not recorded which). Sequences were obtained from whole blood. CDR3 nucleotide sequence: TGTGCCAGCAGCTTAATCGGGACTAGCGGATACAATGAGCAGTTCTTC. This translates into CASSLIGTSGYNEQFF.